A single T cell receptor beta chain is shown here with its context. The data derive from a study of blood T cell repertoires in COVID-19. Sequencing was performed with immunoSEQ multiplex PCR; in TCRdb, only in-frame clones are kept and a portion is missing. The sample carries roughly 52,000 clones, about 89% recorded once. The CDR3 sequence is 16 residues long. CDR1 SGHRS and CDR2 YFSETQ come from the germline V gene. Trimming removed 0 bases from V and 6 bases from J, with 16 bases in between. This TCR was sampled from a human donor in a cohort sampled during active COVID-19. The chain combines TRBV5-1 with TRBJ2-1; TRBD2 might be the D (6 bases). Sequencing was carried out using peripheral blood. The CDR3 sequence is CASSLGPGDNFNEQFF. CDR3 coding DNA: TGCGCCAGCAGCTTGGGTCCGGGGGATAACTTCAATGAGCAGTTCTTC.